Below, 14 T cell receptor beta chains from the same sample are listed, as sequenced in a study of blood T cell repertoires in COVID-19. Assay: immunoSEQ multiplex PCR; the TCRdb copy retains only in-frame clones and omits some. The sample lists around 46,000 clones, under 85% occurring once. The specimen sequenced was peripheral blood. All receptors come from a human donor in a cohort sampled during active COVID-19.

The gene calls are TRBV29-1 and TRBJ2-1; 7 bases line up with TRBD2. With 4 bases clipped from V and 2 bases from J, the junction kept 2 bases outside the gene matches. CDR3 size: 13 residues. The germline V gene encodes CDR1 SQVTM and CDR2 ANQGSEA. The CDR3 region has the DNA TGCAGCGTTGTGGGGGGGGCCTACAATGAGCAGTTCTTC. Its protein product is CSVVGGAYNEQFF.

The V call is TRBV6-5, the J call TRBJ2-1; 8 bases line up with TRBD2. V lost 6 bases to trimming and J lost 5 bases; unmatched junction nucleotides: 9. The CDR3 is 15 residues long. Germline V gene data show CDR1 as MNHEY and CDR2 as SVGAGI. The CDR3 region is CASRTSGRRDNEQFF. CDR3 DNA: TGTGCCAGCAGGACCAGCGGGAGACGTGACAATGAGCAGTTCTTC.

The chain combines TRBV7-8 with TRBJ2-1; 9 nucleotides align to TRBD2. Trimming cost V 3 bases and J 9 bases; bases outside gene matches: 9. Germline CDR1 and CDR2: SGHVS and FQNEAQ. The CDR3 runs 15 residues. The CDR3 loop reads CASSFVQGTSSEQFF. In DNA form, the CDR3 reads TGTGCCAGCAGCTTCGTTCAGGGGACTAGCAGTGAGCAGTTCTTC.

The CDR3 region is CASRTSGSDEQYF. DNA for the CDR3: TGTGCCAGCCGGACTAGCGGGAGTGACGAGCAGTACTTC. The chain carries TRBV7-8 and TRBJ2-7; 13 bases agree with TRBD2. Germline V gene data show CDR1 as SGHVS and CDR2 as FQNEAQ. Trimming took 8 bases from V and 5 from J; bases not matched to a gene: 3. The CDR3 extends over 13 amino acids.

This chain connects TRBV6-5 to TRBJ2-2; 7 nucleotides line up with TRBD2. Per the germline V gene, CDR1 is MNHEY and CDR2 is SVGAGI. V shed 6 bases, J shed 6 bases, and the junction held 10 bases outside the gene matches. The CDR3 is 15 amino acids. DNA of the CDR3: TGTGCCAGCAGCAACGGCTGGGGGGGACCCGGGGAGCTGTTTTTT. Its protein product is CASSNGWGGPGELFF.

V gene TRBV6-2 or TRBV6-3 combines with J gene TRBJ1-2, with D possibly being TRBD1 (6 bases). The CDR3 spans 17 residues. The germline V gene encodes CDR1 MNHEY and CDR2 SVGEGT. V was pared by 2 bases and J by 2 bases, with 18 bases between. The CDR3 DNA reads as TGTGCCAGCAGTTACCGATCCGGACAGCAACTAAACTATGGCTACACCTTC. Translated: CASSYRSGQQLNYGYTF.

On this clone: The same CDR3 is also encoded by other DNA sequences in this sample. The chain combines TRBV19 with TRBJ1-1, with D unclear. Germline loops: CDR1 LNHDA, CDR2 SQIVND (reference sequence). The CDR3 loop spans 15 amino acids. V was pared by 1 base and J by 1 base, with 10 bases between. The CDR3 sequence: CASSIVGSGNTEAFF. As DNA, the CDR3 is TGTGCCAGTAGTATAGTTGGCAGCGGGAACACTGAAGCTTTCTTT.

V gene TRBV3-1 (or the pseudogene TRBV3-2) combines with J gene TRBJ1-6, with TRBD1 matching 9 bases. The germline gives CDR1 LGHDT, CDR2 YNNKEL (reference sequence). With V trimmed by 4 bases and J by 9 bases, 4 bases remained unmatched. The CDR3 runs to 14 residues. CDR3 DNA sequence: TGTGCCAGCAGCCGGGACAGGGCCATTTCACCCCTCCACTTT. Amino acid sequence: CASSRDRAISPLHF.

The rearrangement uses TRBV3-1 (or the pseudogene TRBV3-2) and TRBJ2-2; the D gene is possibly TRBD2 (6 bases). V was trimmed by 3 bases and J by 0 bases, leaving 8 bases between them. The CDR3 is 15 amino acids. The germline V gene encodes CDR1 LGHDT and CDR2 YNNKEL (reference sequence). The chain's CDR3 is CASSHWGANTGELFF. DNA for the CDR3: TGTGCCAGCAGCCACTGGGGGGCGAACACCGGGGAGCTGTTTTTT.

The rearrangement uses TRBV18 and TRBJ1-2; 7 bases match TRBD1. The junction had 1 base not matched to a gene; V was cut back by 3 bases and J by 0 bases. The CDR3 consists of 14 residues. Per the germline V gene, CDR1 is KGHSH and CDR2 is LQKENI. This CDR3 is CASSPGTANYGYTF. DNA of the CDR3: TGTGCCAGCTCACCTGGGACAGCTAACTATGGCTACACCTTC.

The rearrangement links TRBV30 to TRBJ1-5; 7 bases map to TRBD1. Per the germline V gene, CDR1 is GTSNPN and CDR2 is SVGIG (reference sequence). The CDR3 is 13 residues long. Losses at the gene ends were 5 bases for V and 6 bases for J; bases not matched to a gene: 7. CDR3 coding DNA: TGTGCCTGGGGTGGGACAGTGGGTCAGCCCCAGCATTTT. This gives the protein CAWGGTVGQPQHF. The whole variable domain, remainder taken from reference TRBV30 and TRBJ1-5, is SQTIHQWPATLVQPVGSPLSLECTVEGTSNPNLYWYRQAAGRGLQLLFYSVGIGQISSEVPQNLSASRPQDRQFILSSKKLLLSDSGFYLCAWGGTVGQPQHFGDGTRLSIL.

This chain joins TRBV5-6 and TRBJ2-3; possibly TRBD2 for D (5 bases). Germline V lookup: CDR1 SGHDT, CDR2 YYEEEE. Trimming left V 0 bases short and J 4 bases short, with 9 bases between. This CDR3 has 14 residues. CDR3 region: CASSLGGLADTQYF. In nucleotides, the CDR3 is TGTGCCAGCAGCTTGGGAGGGTTGGCAGATACGCAGTATTTT.

V gene TRBV6-6 combines with J gene TRBJ1-5, with no clear D. This CDR3 has 14 residues. The germline gives CDR1 MNHNY, CDR2 SVGAGI (reference sequence). Trimming left V 0 bases short and J 4 bases short, with 7 bases between. The CDR3 DNA follows: TGTGCCAGCAGTTACTCGTCCGGGAATCAGCCCCAGCATTTT. Translated: CASSYSSGNQPQHF.

V gene TRBV29-1 combines with J gene TRBJ2-5; D is perhaps TRBD2 (5 bases). The CDR3 is 14 amino acids. Germline CDR1 is SQVTM and CDR2 is ANQGSEA. V was trimmed by 4 bases and J by 7 bases, leaving 19 bases between them. The DNA for the CDR3 is TGCAGCGTTGTCCGGCTGGGAAGGAGGAGGACCCAGTACTTC. Protein sequence: CSVVRLGRRRTQYF.